One and the same sample provided the 8 T cell receptor beta chains below, sequenced in a study of CD8 T cells in Susac syndrome. RNA totalling roughly 0.45 to 1 ug underwent reverse transcription with random hexamers. MiXCR was run by TCRdb on the immunoSEQ multiplex PCR reads, yielding one entry per CDR3 protein. The sample consists of about 180,000 distinct CDR3 sequences, roughly 94% of them appearing once. Sequencing was carried out using CD4+ T cells from PBMCs. Receptors were obtained from a human donor with Susac syndrome.

The chain uses TRBV18 and TRBJ1-5; the match to TRBD1 covers 11 bases. The CDR3 runs 18 residues. Trimming cost V 2 bases and J 4 bases; bases outside gene matches: 10. The germline CDR1 and CDR2 sequences are KGHSH and LQKENI. CDR3 amino acids: CASSPSGTGGWPNQPQHF. The DNA of the CDR3 is TGTGCCAGCTCACCATCCGGGACAGGGGGTTGGCCGAATCAGCCCCAGCATTTT.

The rearrangement joins TRBV29-1 to TRBJ1-1; 8 nucleotides align to TRBD1. V lost 2 bases and J lost 3; bases outside the gene matches: 5. CDR3 size: 14 residues. Germline CDR1 SQVTM, CDR2 ANQGSEA. The CDR3 nucleotides are TGCAGCGTTGAATCTGACAGGGGTGACACTGAAGCTTTCTTT. Amino acid sequence: CSVESDRGDTEAFF.

The V gene is TRBV4-2, the J gene TRBJ2-7, with 13 bases fitting TRBD2. After removal of 5 bases from V and 3 bases from J, the junction contained 4 bases not matched to a gene. The CDR3 covers 15 residues. Germline-derived CDR1 and CDR2 are LGHNA and YNFKEQ. Here the CDR3 reads CASSTSGGVGYEQYF. The CDR3 region has the DNA TGTGCCAGCAGCACTAGCGGGGGGGTGGGCTACGAGCAGTACTTC.

As DNA, the CDR3 is TGTGCCAGCAGGCGAAGCTTACCCACCGGGGAGCTGTTTTTT. Translation gives CASRRSLPTGELFF. This chain joins TRBV6-2 or TRBV6-3 and TRBJ2-2; no clear D. This CDR3 contains 14 residues. V lost 6 bases and J lost 4, with 12 bases in between. Germline CDR1 reads MNHEY; CDR2 reads SVGEGT.

This sequence joins TRBV21-1 and TRBJ2-5; the table calls TRBD1, which could not be checked here. TRBV21-1 is tagged as a pseudogene. The CDR3 extends over 15 amino acids. CDR3 coding DNA: TGTGCCTCGTTCCGTGGGGCGGAACTCCAAGAGACCCAGTACTTC. Protein: CASFRGAELQETQYF.

This chain uses TRBV11-2 with TRBJ2-1, with 10 bases that match TRBD2. The CDR3 loop spans 17 amino acids. J was trimmed by 4 bases and V by 2 bases; bases with no gene match: 8. Germline V gene lookup returns CDR1 SGHAT and CDR2 FQNNGV. CDR3 bases: TGTGCCAGCAGCTTAAACCCAACTAGCGGGGTTTACAATGAGCAGTTCTTC. Encoded protein: CASSLNPTSGVYNEQFF.

The rearrangement uses TRBV2 and TRBJ2-5, with 8 nucleotides matching TRBD1. J gave up 3 bases and V 10 bases, and 13 bases lay outside the gene matches. The CDR3 is made up of 15 amino acids. The germline V gene encodes CDR1 SNHLY and CDR2 FYNNEI. The CDR3 is CATTTGQGWKETQYF. The CDR3 nucleotides read TGTGCCACCACAACCGGACAGGGCTGGAAAGAGACCCAGTACTTC.

The rearrangement links TRBV20-1 to TRBJ1-1; D gene unclear. The V gene lost 1 base and the J gene lost 2 bases, with 11 bases spanning the gap. The CDR3 extends over 14 amino acids. CDR1 is DFQATT and CDR2 is SNEGSKA in the germline V gene (reference sequence). CDR3 region: CSARAGRTNTEAFF. The CDR3, as DNA: TGCAGTGCTAGAGCCGGCAGAACCAACACTGAAGCTTTCTTT.